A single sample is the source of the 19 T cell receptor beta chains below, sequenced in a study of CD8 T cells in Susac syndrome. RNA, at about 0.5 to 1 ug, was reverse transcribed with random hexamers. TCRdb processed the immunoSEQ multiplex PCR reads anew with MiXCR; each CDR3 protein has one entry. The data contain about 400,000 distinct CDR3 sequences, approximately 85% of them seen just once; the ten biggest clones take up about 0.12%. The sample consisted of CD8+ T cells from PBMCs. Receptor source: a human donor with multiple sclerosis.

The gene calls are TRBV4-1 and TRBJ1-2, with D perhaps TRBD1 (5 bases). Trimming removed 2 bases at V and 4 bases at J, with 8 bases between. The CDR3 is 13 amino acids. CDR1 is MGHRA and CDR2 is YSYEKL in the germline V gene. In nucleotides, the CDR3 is TGCGCCAGCAGCCAACTCGACAGCTATGGCTACACCTTC. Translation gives CASSQLDSYGYTF.

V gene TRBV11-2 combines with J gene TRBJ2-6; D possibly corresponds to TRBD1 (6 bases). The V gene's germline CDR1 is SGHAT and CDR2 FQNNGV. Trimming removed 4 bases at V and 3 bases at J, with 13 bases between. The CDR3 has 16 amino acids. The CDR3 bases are TGTGCCAGCAGCTCTCCCAGGGGAAGTGGGGCCAACGTCCTGACTTTC. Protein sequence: CASSSPRGSGANVLTF.

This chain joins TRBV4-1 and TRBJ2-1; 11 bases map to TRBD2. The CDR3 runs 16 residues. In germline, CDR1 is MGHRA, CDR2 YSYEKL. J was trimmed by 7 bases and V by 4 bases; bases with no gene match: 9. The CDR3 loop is CASSPETSGSWNEQFF. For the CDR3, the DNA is TGCGCCAGCAGCCCCGAAACTAGCGGGAGTTGGAATGAGCAGTTCTTC.

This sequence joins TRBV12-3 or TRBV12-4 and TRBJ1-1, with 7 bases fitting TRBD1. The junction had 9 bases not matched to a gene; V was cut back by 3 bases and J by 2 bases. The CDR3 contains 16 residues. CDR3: CASSFGQDSKNTEAFF. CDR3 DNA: TGTGCCAGCAGTTTCGGACAGGACTCGAAAAACACTGAAGCTTTCTTT.

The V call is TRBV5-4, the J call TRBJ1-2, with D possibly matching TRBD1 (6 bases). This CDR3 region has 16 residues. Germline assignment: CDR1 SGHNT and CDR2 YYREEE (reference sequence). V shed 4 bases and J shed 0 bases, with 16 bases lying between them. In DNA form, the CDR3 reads TGTGCCAGCAGCACCCCCTGGACAGCCCCTAACTATGGCTACACCTTC. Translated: CASSTPWTAPNYGYTF.

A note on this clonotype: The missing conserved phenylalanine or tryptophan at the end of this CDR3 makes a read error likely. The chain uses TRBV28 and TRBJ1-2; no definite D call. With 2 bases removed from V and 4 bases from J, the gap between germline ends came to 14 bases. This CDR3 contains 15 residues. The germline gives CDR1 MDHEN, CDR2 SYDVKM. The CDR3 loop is CASSLTLPASYGYTS. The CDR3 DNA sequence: TGTGCCAGCAGTTTAACTTTGCCAGCTTCCTATGGCTACACCTCC.

CDR3 loop: CASSLVISNSNQPQHF. In nucleotides, the CDR3 is TGTGCCAGCAGCTTGGTAATCTCCAATAGCAATCAGCCCCAGCATTTT. The gene calls are TRBV5-5 and TRBJ1-5; D gene unclear. V was pared by 0 bases and J by 0 bases, with 10 bases between. Germline assignment: CDR1 SGHKS and CDR2 YYEKEE (reference sequence). This CDR3 is built from 16 residues.

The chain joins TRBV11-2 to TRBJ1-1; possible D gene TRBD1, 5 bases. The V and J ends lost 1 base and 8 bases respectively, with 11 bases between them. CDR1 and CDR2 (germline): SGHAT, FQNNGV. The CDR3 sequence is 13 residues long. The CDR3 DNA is TGTGCCAGCAGCTTAGGGGGACGGCTAGAAGCTTTCTTT. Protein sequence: CASSLGGRLEAFF.

The CDR3 is CASSATFRGWGTQYF. CDR3 DNA: TGTGCCAGCAGCGCGACATTCAGGGGATGGGGGACCCAGTACTTC. J is TRBJ2-5 and V is TRBV14; maybe TRBD1 (6 bases). Trimming stripped 5 bases from V and 7 bases from J, with 20 bases between. Germline CDR1 SGHDN, CDR2 FVKESK. The CDR3 is 15 amino acids.

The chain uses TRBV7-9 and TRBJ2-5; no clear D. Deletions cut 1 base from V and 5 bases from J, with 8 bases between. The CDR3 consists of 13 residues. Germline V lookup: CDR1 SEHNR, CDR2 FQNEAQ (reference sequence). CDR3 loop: CASSLVGFETQYF. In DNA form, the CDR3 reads TGTGCCAGCAGCTTAGTGGGTTTTGAGACCCAGTACTTC.

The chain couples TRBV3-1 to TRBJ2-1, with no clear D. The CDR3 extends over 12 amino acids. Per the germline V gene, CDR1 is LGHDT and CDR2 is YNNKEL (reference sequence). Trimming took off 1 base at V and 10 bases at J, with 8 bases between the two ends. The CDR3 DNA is TGTGCCAGCAGCCAAGGACTGCTGGAGCAGTTCTTC. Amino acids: CASSQGLLEQFF.

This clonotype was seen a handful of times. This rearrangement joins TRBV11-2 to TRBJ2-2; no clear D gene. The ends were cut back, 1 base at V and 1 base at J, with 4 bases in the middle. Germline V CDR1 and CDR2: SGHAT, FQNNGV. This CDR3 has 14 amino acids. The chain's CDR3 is CASSLVGNTGELFF. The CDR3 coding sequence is TGTGCCAGCAGCTTAGTGGGGAACACCGGGGAGCTGTTTTTT.

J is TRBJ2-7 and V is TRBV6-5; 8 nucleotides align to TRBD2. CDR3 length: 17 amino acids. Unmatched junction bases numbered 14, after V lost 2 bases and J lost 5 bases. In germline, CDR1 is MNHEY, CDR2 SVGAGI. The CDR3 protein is CASSYTTPGGGRNEQYF. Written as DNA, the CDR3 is TGTGCCAGCAGTTACACTACCCCGGGGGGGGGCCGGAACGAGCAGTACTTC.

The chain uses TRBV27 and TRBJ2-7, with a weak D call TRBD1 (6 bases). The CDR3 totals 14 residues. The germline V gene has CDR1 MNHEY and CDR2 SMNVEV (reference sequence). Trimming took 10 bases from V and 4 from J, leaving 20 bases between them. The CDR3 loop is CATTDLRGSYEQYF. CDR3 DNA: TGTGCCACCACCGACCTCAGGGGTTCGTACGAGCAGTACTTC.

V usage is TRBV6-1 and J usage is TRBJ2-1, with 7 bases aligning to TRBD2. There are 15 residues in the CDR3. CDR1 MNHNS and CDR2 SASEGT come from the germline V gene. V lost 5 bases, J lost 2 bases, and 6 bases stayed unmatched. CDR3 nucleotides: TGTGCCAGCAGTCCTAGCGGAGAAACCTACAATGAGCAGTTCTTC. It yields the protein CASSPSGETYNEQFF.

CDR3 bases: TGTGCCAGTAGTATAGGGAGTGGGACTTTCGAGCAGTACTTC. This sequence encodes CASSIGSGTFEQYF. The gene calls are TRBV19 and TRBJ2-7; weak D call: TRBD2 (6 bases). The germline V gene encodes CDR1 LNHDA and CDR2 SQIVND (reference sequence). The CDR3 is 14 amino acids. Trimming took 1 base from V and 6 from J, leaving 13 bases between them. The full variable domain, in which reference TRBV19 and TRBJ2-7 provide the parts outside the CDR3, is DGGITQSPKYLFRKEGQNVTLSCEQNLNHDAMYWYRQDPGQGLRLIYYSQIVNDFQKGDIAEGYSVSREKKESFPLTVTSAQKNPTAFYLCASSIGSGTFEQYFGPGTRLTVT.

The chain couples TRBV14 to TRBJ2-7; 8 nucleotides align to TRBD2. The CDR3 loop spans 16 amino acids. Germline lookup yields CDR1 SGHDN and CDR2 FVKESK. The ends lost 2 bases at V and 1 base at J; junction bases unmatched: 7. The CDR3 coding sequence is TGTGCCAGCAGCCAATTTGGGCGGGAGGTATCCTACGAGCAGTACTTC. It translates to CASSQFGREVSYEQYF. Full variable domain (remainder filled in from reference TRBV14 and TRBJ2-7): EAGVTQFPSHSVIEKGQTVTLRCDPISGHDNLYWYRRVMGKEIKFLLHFVKESKQDESGMPNNRFLAERTGGTYSTLKVQPAELEDSGVYFCASSQFGREVSYEQYFGPGTRLTVT.

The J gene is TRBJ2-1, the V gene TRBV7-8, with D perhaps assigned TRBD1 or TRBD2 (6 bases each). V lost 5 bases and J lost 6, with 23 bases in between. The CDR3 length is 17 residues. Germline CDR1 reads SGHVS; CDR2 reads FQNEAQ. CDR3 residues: CASSEGARGPAGNEQFF. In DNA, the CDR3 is TGTGCCAGCAGCGAAGGGGCCCGGGGGCCCGCGGGCAATGAGCAGTTCTTC.

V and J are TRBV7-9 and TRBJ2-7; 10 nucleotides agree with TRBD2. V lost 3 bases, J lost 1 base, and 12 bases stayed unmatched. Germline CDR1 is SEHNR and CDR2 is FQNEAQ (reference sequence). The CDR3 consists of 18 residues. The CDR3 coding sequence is TGTGCCAGCAGCTTGAGCGGGGGGGCCACGGGATATTCCTACGAGCAGTACTTC. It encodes CASSLSGGATGYSYEQYF. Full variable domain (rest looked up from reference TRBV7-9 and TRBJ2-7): DTGVSQNPRHKITKRGQNVTFRCDPISEHNRLYWYRQTLGQGPEFLTYFQNEAQLEKSRLLSDRFSAERPKGSFSTLEIQRTEQGDSAMYLCASSLSGGATGYSYEQYFGPGTRLTVT.